This T cell receptor (beta chain) was identified during a study of cytomegalovirus exposure and HLA in healthy donors. In its sample, this clone was seen a few times. Antigen specificity is unknown. Primers included in the PCR were 60 Vbeta and 13 Jbeta primers. As originally analysed: In a later analysis, the count reached 74 million or so unique TCR beta chains, with about 9.9 million shared. The method was immunoSEQ multiplex PCR; TCRdb's version includes in-frame clones alone and lacks a portion of them. Clone size and the V and J calls come from that table; the DNA yielded D and trimming. The repertoire consists of nearly 95,000 clones, with 75% to 85% occurring once and the leading ten covering roughly 3.8%. Study-level results: Reports showed the classifier diagnosing cytomegalovirus status with high specificity and sensitivity. Exclusion applied to some V segments, including TRBV6-2 and TRBV6-3, as they were indistinguishable.

This CDR3 contains 12 residues. V lost 6 bases to trimming and J lost 4 bases, with 9 bases between them. Per germline, CDR1 LNHDA and CDR2 SQIVND (reference sequence). This sequence originates from a woman aged 40 to 49 in good health and CMV-seronegative. The chain is built from TRBV19 and TRBJ2-5, with a possible D match to TRBD2 (5 bases). Sequenced sample: PBMCs. The CDR3 DNA sequence: TGTGCCAGTAGGGACTGGACAGAGACCCAGTACTTC. This codes for CASRDWTETQYF. Full variable domain (missing parts from reference TRBV19 and TRBJ2-5): DGGITQSPKYLFRKEGQNVTLSCEQNLNHDAMYWYRQDPGQGLRLIYYSQIVNDFQKGDIAEGYSVSREKKESFPLTVTSAQKNPTAFYLCASRDWTETQYFGPGTRLLVL.